Below, 32 T cell receptor beta chains from the same sample are listed, as sequenced in a study of beta chain features in type 1 diabetes (dated by TCRdb to the late 2010s). Library creation used the immunoSEQ multiplex PCR assay. The entire isolated RNA was reverse transcribed using the High Capacity cDNA Reverse Transcription Kit, and thus expressed TCRB transcripts were sequenced. The immuneACCESS repertoire file appears here via TCRdb, limited to in-frame rearrangements. These files lack a portion of the clones; in checked studies, under half of the deficit traces to unresolved V genes, and the cause of the others is not known. Across this sample there are 810,000 or so clones, with 17% seen only once. The ten largest make up 0.02% to 0.025% of the sample. Sequenced: naive CD4+ T cells from blood. The meaning of the sample's cell subset or site label: true naive CD4+ T cells. The receptors shown here come from a woman aged 18-29 years in good health.

This clone was counted between two and nine times. This chain uses TRBV28 with TRBJ2-1, with D uncertain. V dropped 4 bases and J dropped 3 bases, with 13 bases sitting between them. CDR3 length: 15 amino acids. The V gene's germline CDR1 is MDHEN and CDR2 SYDVKM. As DNA, the CDR3 is TGTGCCAGCAGTTCCGCTAGTAGTCTCTACAATGAGCAGTTCTTC. Its translation is CASSSASSLYNEQFF. Based on the CDR3 plus reference TRBV28 and TRBJ2-1, the full variable domain is DVKVTQSSRYLVKRTGEKVFLECVQDMDHENMFWYRQDPGLGLRLIYFSYDVKMKEKGDIPEGYSVSREKKERFSLILESASTNQTSMYLCASSSASSLYNEQFFGPGTRLTVL.

The chain couples TRBV4-1 to TRBJ1-1, with a possible D match to TRBD1 (5 bases). Germline V gene lookup returns CDR1 MGHRA and CDR2 YSYEKL. The CDR3 length is 16 residues. Between the trimmed V and J ends, which lost 0 bases and 8 bases, there was a span of 19 bases. The CDR3 DNA is TGCGCCAGCAGCCAAGATCGGGTCGTAGCGGGACGGGAAGCTTTCTTT. It codes for CASSQDRVVAGREAFF.

This clone came up a few times. Distinct nucleotide sequences in the sample also encode this CDR3. The V gene is TRBV7-9, the J gene TRBJ2-5; D ambiguous. Trimming removed 5 bases from V and 1 base from J, with 5 bases in between. The CDR3 runs to 12 residues. Germline values: CDR1 SEHNR, CDR2 FQNEAQ (reference sequence). CDR3 sequence (DNA): TGTGCCAGCAGCCCCGGCCAAGAGACCCAGTACTTC. It translates to CASSPGQETQYF.

The chain recombines TRBV7-9 with TRBJ2-3; TRBD1 aligns across 7 bases. Germline CDR1 SEHNR, CDR2 FQNEAQ (reference sequence). V trimming: 4 bases; J trimming: 3 bases; junction bases outside the gene matches: 7. The length of the CDR3 is 15 residues. CDR3 sequence: CASSYRQGWTDTQYF. For the CDR3, the DNA is TGTGCCAGCAGCTACCGACAGGGATGGACAGATACGCAGTATTTT.

The chain recombines TRBV28 with TRBJ1-1; D might be TRBD1 (6 bases). The V gene's germline CDR1 is MDHEN and CDR2 SYDVKM. This CDR3 comprises 15 residues. Trimming pared 4 bases from V and 1 base from J, leaving 13 bases between. The CDR3 region is CASSWPGAGNTEAFF. The CDR3 nucleotides read TGTGCCAGCAGTTGGCCAGGGGCCGGGAACACTGAAGCTTTCTTT.

This rearrangement joins TRBV7-2 to TRBJ2-5; D remains ambiguous. From germline, CDR1 is SGHTA and CDR2 FQGNSA. V was shortened by 2 bases and J by 2 bases, with 15 bases between the two germline ends. The CDR3 has 16 residues. The CDR3 DNA reads as TGTGCCAGCAGCTTAACGGTTTCGGTCAATCAAGAGACCCAGTACTTC. It codes for CASSLTVSVNQETQYF. Full variable domain (missing parts from reference TRBV7-2 and TRBJ2-5): GAGVSQSPSNKVTEKGKDVELRCDPISGHTALYWYRQSLGQGLEFLIYFQGNSAPDKSGLPSDRFSAERTGGSVSTLTIQRTQQEDSAVYLCASSLTVSVNQETQYFGPGTRLLVL.

In this sample, this clone turned up many times. The rearrangement joins TRBV21-1 to TRBJ2-4; the table's D call of TRBD2 was not tested on the DNA. TRBV21-1 is designated a pseudogene. The CDR3 runs 16 residues. The DNA of the CDR3 is TGTGCCAGCAGCAAGGGACTAGCGGGAGCTCGGGACATTCAGTACTTC. It codes for CASSKGLAGARDIQYF.

There are many counts of this clone. A read error may account for a junction end that differs from germline. The chain is built from TRBV28 and TRBJ2-1; 7 positions match TRBD2. The CDR3 is made up of 12 amino acids. Germline CDR1 reads MDHEN; CDR2 reads SYDVKM. The CDR3 reads CASSLLGGISVF. CDR3 DNA sequence: TGTGCCAGCAGCCTCCTGGGGGGGATTAGCGTCTTC.

The chain combines TRBV28 with TRBJ1-4; TRBD1 agrees at 9 bases. The germline gives CDR1 MDHEN, CDR2 SYDVKM. With V trimmed by 2 bases and J by 4 bases, 5 bases remained unmatched. The CDR3 consists of 16 residues. CDR3 coding DNA: TGTGCCAGCAGTTTACTCTTGGGACAGGGTAATGAAAAACTGTTTTTT. Translating it yields CASSLLLGQGNEKLFF.

This sequence joins TRBV20-1 and TRBJ2-1; D assignment may be TRBD1 or TRBD2 (5 bases each). This CDR3 contains 10 residues. Trimming pared 5 bases from V and 14 bases from J, leaving 13 bases between. Germline V gives CDR1 DFQATT, CDR2 SNEGSKA (reference sequence). Here the CDR3 reads CSAFGTAEFF. The CDR3 DNA reads TGCAGTGCTTTCGGGACCGCGGAGTTCTTC.

The rearrangement links TRBV7-9 to TRBJ2-7; TRBD1 aligns across 7 bases. Looked up from germline, CDR1 is SEHNR and CDR2 is FQNEAQ (reference sequence). With 5 bases clipped from V and 12 bases from J, the junction kept 7 bases outside the gene matches. The CDR3 length is 11 residues. CDR3 nucleotide sequence: TGTGCCAGCAGCCGACAGGGTGGTTTGTACTTC. It yields the protein CASSRQGGLYF.

The chain employs TRBV6-1 and TRBJ1-2, with TRBD1 matching over 8 bases. V lost 4 bases, J lost 6 bases, and 16 bases stayed unmatched. The V gene's germline CDR1 is MNHNS and CDR2 SASEGT. The CDR3 has 17 amino acids. The CDR3: CASSAYLRDRKEDGYTF. CDR3 DNA sequence: TGTGCCAGCAGTGCTTACCTGCGGGACAGGAAAGAGGATGGCTACACCTTC.

This clone was seen more than once but under ten times. The chain has TRBV28 and TRBJ2-7; 7 bases agree with TRBD2. The CDR3 is made up of 17 amino acids. V dropped 5 bases and J dropped 3; count of bases not matched to a gene: 16. Germline CDR1 reads MDHEN; CDR2 reads SYDVKM. CDR3 bases: TGTGCCAGCAGTCCATACCCCTCAACTAGCGCCGACTACGAGCAGTACTTC. It translates to CASSPYPSTSADYEQYF.

This clone was detected only a few times. The V gene is TRBV5-1, the J gene TRBJ2-3; 13 positions agree with TRBD2. This CDR3 region has 16 residues. The V and J ends lost 4 bases and 2 bases, in that order; junction bases with no gene match: 4. Per the germline V gene, CDR1 is SGHRS and CDR2 is YFSETQ. The CDR3 spells CASSPGTSGDTDTQYF. Here the CDR3 DNA reads TGCGCCAGCAGCCCCGGGACTAGCGGGGACACAGATACGCAGTATTTT. Based on the CDR3 plus reference TRBV5-1 and TRBJ2-3, the full variable domain is KAGVTQTPRYLIKTRGQQVTLSCSPISGHRSVSWYQQTPGQGLQFLFEYFSETQRNKGNFPGRFSGRQFSNSRSEMNVSTLELGDSALYLCASSPGTSGDTDTQYFGPGTRLTVL.

The J gene is TRBJ2-3, the V gene TRBV28; the match to TRBD2 covers 13 bases. The CDR3 extends over 19 amino acids. The germline V gene encodes CDR1 MDHEN and CDR2 SYDVKM. V trimming: 5 bases; J trimming: 4 bases; junction bases outside the gene matches: 15. DNA of the CDR3: TGTGCCAGCAGTATCATCCGCACCCTACTAGCGGGAGGGGCAGATACGCAGTATTTT. Translation: CASSIIRTLLAGGADTQYF.

The CDR3 region is CASSHLQGEFYGYTF. In nucleotides, the CDR3 is TGCGCCAGCAGCCACCTACAGGGGGAGTTCTATGGCTACACCTTC. The chain recombines TRBV4-3 with TRBJ1-2; the match to TRBD1 covers 8 bases. There are 15 residues in the CDR3. The germline CDR1 and CDR2 sequences are LGHNA and YSLEER. V lost 3 bases, J lost 4 bases, and 7 bases stayed unmatched.

This clone appeared a few times. The J gene is TRBJ2-1, the V gene TRBV4-2, with 11 bases lining up with TRBD2. The junction had 17 bases not matched to a gene; V was cut back by 3 bases and J by 7 bases. Looked up from germline, CDR1 is LGHNA and CDR2 is YNFKEQ. This CDR3 comprises 19 residues. Here the CDR3 reads CASSQRTSGSVRRGNEQFF. The CDR3 DNA is TGTGCCAGCAGCCAGCGCACTAGCGGGAGCGTCCGACGGGGGAATGAGCAGTTCTTC.

In this sample, this clone turned up a few times. This sequence joins TRBV4-2 and TRBJ2-3; TRBD1 might be the D (5 bases). Deletions cut 5 bases from V and 1 base from J, with 16 bases between. CDR3 length: 16 amino acids. CDR1 is LGHNA, CDR2 YNFKEQ, per germline. Written as DNA, the CDR3 is TGTGCCAGCAGCATGTCTCTTACGACAGGCACAGATACGCAGTATTTT. The encoded protein is CASSMSLTTGTDTQYF.

The chain carries TRBV4-3 and TRBJ1-3; TRBD1 matches at 8 bases. The germline gives CDR1 LGHNA, CDR2 YSLEER. The CDR3 runs to 17 residues. V was pared by 3 bases and J by 3 bases, with 10 bases of the junction left unmatched. CDR3 loop: CASSQRLGTGGGNTIYF. The CDR3 nucleotides are TGCGCCAGCAGCCAGCGGTTGGGGACAGGTGGTGGAAACACCATATATTTT.

The V and J genes are TRBV7-8 and TRBJ2-3; the D gene is possibly TRBD2 (6 bases). The CDR3 contains 14 residues. V was clipped by 4 bases and J by 4 bases, with 12 bases between them. Germline CDR1 and CDR2: SGHVS and FQNEAQ. CDR3 coding DNA: TGTGCCAGCAGCTACCGGGAGTTGGCAGATACGCAGTATTTT. Its translation: CASSYRELADTQYF.

This clone was recorded only once. This chain joins TRBV28 and TRBJ1-6; 7 bases align to TRBD1. This CDR3 is built from 11 residues. Trimming removed 5 bases from V and 13 bases from J; junction bases left unmatched: 2. Per germline, CDR1 MDHEN and CDR2 SYDVKM. CDR3 bases: TGTGCCAGCAGTGACAGGGCCCCCCTCCACTTT. Protein: CASSDRAPLHF.

This clone appeared a few times. The gene calls are TRBV2 and TRBJ2-2, with D hard to call. Trimming took off 3 bases at V and 9 bases at J, with 14 bases between the two ends. Germline CDR1 is SNHLY and CDR2 is FYNNEI. CDR3 size: 14 residues. The CDR3, as DNA: TGTGCCAGCAGTGACGGAATTTTTGTGAGGGAGCTGTTTTTT. This translates into CASSDGIFVRELFF.

This clone was recorded a few times. The chain recombines TRBV5-4 with TRBJ2-5; TRBD1 agrees at 7 bases. CDR3 size: 14 residues. Trimming took 0 bases from V and 5 from J; bases not matched to a gene: 4. The germline gives CDR1 SGHNT, CDR2 YYREEE (reference sequence). This CDR3 reads CASSLADRVETQYF. CDR3 sequence (DNA): TGTGCCAGCAGCTTGGCCGACAGGGTGGAGACCCAGTACTTC.

The table lists this clone with a few counts. V gene TRBV7-3 combines with J gene TRBJ2-3, with 11 nucleotides matching TRBD2. With 2 bases clipped from V and 1 base from J, the junction kept 2 bases outside the gene matches. This CDR3 region has 16 residues. Germline lookup yields CDR1 SGHTA and CDR2 FQGTGA. In DNA, the CDR3 is TGTGCCAGCAGCTTATCTAGCGGGGGGCGCACAGATACGCAGTATTTT. Amino acid sequence: CASSLSSGGRTDTQYF.

This clone was counted between two and nine times. The chain carries TRBV6-5 and TRBJ2-7, with TRBD2 matching over 7 bases. The CDR3 has 15 residues. With 0 bases clipped from V and 6 bases from J, the junction kept 8 bases outside the gene matches. Germline lookup yields CDR1 MNHEY and CDR2 SVGAGI. In DNA form, the CDR3 reads TGTGCCAGCAGTTACTCCCTTCCAGCGGGACCCGAGCAGTACTTC. Its translation is CASSYSLPAGPEQYF.

This clone was seen only a few times. In DNA form, the CDR3 reads TGTGCCAGCAGCGCGGGACTAGCGGGATGGAGGATGAAAGAGACCCAGTACTTC. This translates into CASSAGLAGWRMKETQYF. The chain has TRBV7-9 and TRBJ2-5, with 13 nucleotides matching TRBD2. The germline V gene encodes CDR1 SEHNR and CDR2 FQNEAQ (reference sequence). Trimming at V came to 5 bases and at J to 3 bases, leaving 12 bases not matched to a gene. This CDR3 spans 18 amino acids.

The chain combines TRBV6-5 with TRBJ1-1, with D uncertain. Germline V gene data show CDR1 as MNHEY and CDR2 as SVGAGI. Trimming cost V 6 bases and J 8 bases, with 10 bases left between them. The CDR3 runs 11 residues. This chain's CDR3 is CASRSHSEAFF. CDR3 nucleotide sequence: TGTGCCAGCAGGTCACACTCAGAAGCTTTCTTT.

CDR3 in amino acids: CASSHGLAGDRSHEQYF. The CDR3 DNA follows: TGCGCCAGCAGCCACGGACTAGCGGGAGATCGAAGTCACGAGCAGTACTTC. The chain joins TRBV10-2 to TRBJ2-7; TRBD2 agrees at 13 bases. Germline CDR1 WSHSY, CDR2 SAAADI. This CDR3 contains 17 residues. Losses at the gene ends were 6 bases for V and 5 bases for J; bases not matched to a gene: 13.

The sample holds a few counts of this clone. V usage is TRBV5-1 and J usage is TRBJ2-5, with no clear D. CDR3 length: 11 amino acids. The V end was cut by 5 bases, the J end by 4 bases, with 6 bases between. CDR1 and CDR2 (germline): SGHRS, YFSETQ. CDR3 DNA: TGCGCCAGCAGTTCTGCAGAGACCCAGTACTTC. It translates to CASSSAETQYF.

V gene TRBV29-1 combines with J gene TRBJ1-3; D uncertain. CDR1 is SQVTM, CDR2 ANQGSEA, per germline. This CDR3 is 13 amino acids long. V lost 6 bases and J 0 bases, leaving 9 bases between the germline ends. The CDR3 reads CSVGPRSGNTIYF. The CDR3 DNA reads TGCAGCGTAGGACCCCGCTCTGGAAACACCATATATTTT.

A remark on this clone: Other DNA sequences in the same sample also yield this CDR3. V usage is TRBV19 and J usage is TRBJ2-7; 7 nucleotides align to TRBD2. The CDR3 covers 15 residues. The germline gives CDR1 LNHDA, CDR2 SQIVND (reference sequence). V dropped 3 bases and J dropped 0; count of bases not matched to a gene: 5. CDR3 sequence: CASSISGLSSYEQYF. The CDR3 DNA is TGTGCCAGTAGTATTAGCGGGCTCAGCTCCTACGAGCAGTACTTC.

The rearrangement joins TRBV7-6 to TRBJ2-2, with a weak D call TRBD1 (5 bases). The CDR3 runs to 17 residues. Germline V gives CDR1 SGHVS, CDR2 FNYEAQ. Trimming removed 1 base from V and 2 bases from J, with 14 bases in between. This CDR3 is CASSLGAATVNTGELFF. The CDR3 bases are TGTGCCAGCAGCTTAGGTGCGGCGACAGTTAACACCGGGGAGCTGTTTTTT.